The 30 T cell receptor beta chains in this list originate from one sample, sequenced in a study of T cells in Graves' hyperthyroidism and ophthalmopathy. Amplification of TCR beta CDR3 regions was performed using RNA transcripts as template. The HTBI primer set was used in a first-round RT-PCR of the TCR CDR3. TCRdb passed the multiplex PCR reads through MiXCR, listing each CDR3 protein once. The sample includes nearly 600,000 distinct CDR3 sequences, over 11% seen only once; the top ten take 5.5% to 7.5%. Source material: blood. The receptors derive from a woman aged 25-40 years with Graves' hyperthyroidism that later progressed to Graves' ophthalmopathy.

This clonotype has at least ten counts. The chain carries TRBV7-9 and TRBJ1-4; tentative D call: TRBD1 (5 bases). The CDR3 contains 16 residues. Germline lookup yields CDR1 SEHNR and CDR2 FQNEAQ (reference sequence). With 1 base removed from V and 2 bases from J, the gap between germline ends came to 11 bases. In DNA form, the CDR3 reads TGTGCCAGCAGCTTAGGACAGAAGAACACTAATGAAAAACTGTTTTTT. Translating it yields CASSLGQKNTNEKLFF. Combining the CDR3 with reference TRBV7-9 and TRBJ1-4 gives the whole variable domain DTGVSQNPRHKITKRGQNVTFRCDPISEHNRLYWYRQTLGQGPEFLTYFQNEAQLEKSRLLSDRFSAERPKGSFSTLEIQRTEQGDSAMYLCASSLGQKNTNEKLFFGSGTQLSVL.

This clonotype was seen ten or more times. This sequence joins TRBV7-2 and TRBJ2-3; D could derive from TRBD1 or TRBD2 (7 bases each). The germline V and J ends were trimmed by 5 bases and 6 bases, with 12 bases remaining between them. CDR3 size: 13 residues. Germline CDR1 and CDR2: SGHTA and FQGNSA. CDR3 region: CASSPGGGDTQYF. The CDR3 DNA sequence: TGTGCCAGCAGCCCAGGGGGGGGGGATACGCAGTATTTT. Using reference TRBV7-2 and TRBJ2-3 for the parts outside the CDR3, the full variable domain is GAGVSQSPSNKVTEKGKDVELRCDPISGHTALYWYRQSLGQGLEFLIYFQGNSAPDKSGLPSDRFSAERTGGSVSTLTIQRTQQEDSAVYLCASSPGGGDTQYFGPGTRLTVL.

This clonotype was recorded many times. The rearrangement joins TRBV6-2 or TRBV6-3 to TRBJ2-2, with TRBD2 matching 13 bases. The CDR3 covers 17 residues. V lost 7 bases and J lost 3; bases outside the gene matches: 8. Germline values: CDR1 MNHEY, CDR2 SVGEGT. In DNA, the CDR3 is TGTGCCAGCACCCGGGGACTAGCGGGATTGTACACCGGGGAGCTGTTTTTT. This encodes CASTRGLAGLYTGELFF.

This clonotype has at least ten counts. The chain carries TRBV7-2 and TRBJ1-4; 7 bases align to TRBD1. In germline, CDR1 is SGHTA, CDR2 FQGNSA. V lost 0 bases, J lost 6 bases, and 1 base stayed unmatched. The CDR3 sequence is 14 residues long. CDR3 coding DNA: TGTGCCAGCAGCTTAGCAGGGGGCGATGAAAAACTGTTTTTT. Amino acids: CASSLAGGDEKLFF.

This clonotype was picked up many times. V usage is TRBV2 and J usage is TRBJ1-4; D not resolved. Per germline, CDR1 SNHLY and CDR2 FYNNEI. Trimming removed 4 bases at V and 2 bases at J, with 11 bases between. The CDR3 is 15 amino acids. CDR3 DNA: TGTGCCAGCAGTGTGCGGATAACCACTAATGAAAAACTGTTTTTT. This sequence encodes CASSVRITTNEKLFF.

This clonotype was observed many times. The chain uses TRBV5-1 and TRBJ2-1; 9 nucleotides match TRBD2. There are 15 residues in the CDR3. V trimming: 0 bases; J trimming: 10 bases; junction bases outside the gene matches: 8. Per germline, CDR1 SGHRS and CDR2 YFSETQ. CDR3 sequence reads: CASSLATSGGPEQFF. CDR3 coding DNA: TGCGCCAGCAGCTTGGCGACTAGCGGAGGGCCGGAGCAGTTCTTC.

In the case of this clonotype: Just one base apart from a much larger clone, this may be a read error. The chain is built from TRBV27 and TRBJ2-1; 7 bases map to TRBD2. The junction had 11 bases not matched to a gene; V was cut back by 6 bases and J by 6 bases. This CDR3 contains 15 residues. The germline CDR1 and CDR2 sequences are MNHEY and SMNVEV (reference sequence). The CDR3 sequence is CASRNGGKSFNEQFF. CDR3 DNA sequence: TGTGCCAGCAGGAACGGGGGGAAGTCTTTCAATGAGCAGTTCTTC.

Details on this clonotype: As the CDR3 is not closed by the conserved phenylalanine or tryptophan, this likely results from a read error. The rearrangement uses TRBV9 and TRBJ2-6; D gene uncertain. Trimming pared 4 bases from V and 1 base from J, leaving 6 bases between. CDR1 is SGDLS, CDR2 YYNGEE, per germline. CDR3 length equals 14 residues. This CDR3 is CASSLLSGANVLTY. CDR3 in DNA: TGTGCCAGCAGCCTACTTTCTGGGGCCAACGTCCTGACTTAC.

The chain links TRBV2 to TRBJ2-3; TRBD1 matches at 12 bases. J was trimmed by 5 bases and V by 7 bases; bases with no gene match: 13. CDR3 length equals 17 residues. From germline, CDR1 is SNHLY and CDR2 FYNNEI. The CDR3 DNA reads as TGTGCCAGCACCCCTGACCGGGACAGGGGGCGCATAGATACGCAGTATTTT. Its translation is CASTPDRDRGRIDTQYF.

V gene TRBV12-3 or TRBV12-4 combines with J gene TRBJ1-2, with D perhaps matching TRBD1 (5 bases). V lost 6 bases to trimming and J lost 3 bases, with 11 bases between them. This CDR3 region has 13 residues. CDR3: CASRSGTYYGYTF. DNA for the CDR3: TGTGCCAGCAGGTCCGGGACGTACTATGGCTACACCTTC.

In this sample, this clonotype turned up many times. An end of the junction differs from the germline gene, which may be a read error. The CDR3 sequence: CASSEASHSSTDTQYF. The DNA of the CDR3 is TGTGCCAGCAGCGAAGCCAGCCACTCGAGCACAGATACGCAGTATTTT. The V gene is TRBV2, the J gene TRBJ2-3; D is unclear. From germline, CDR1 is SNHLY and CDR2 FYNNEI. This CDR3 is 16 amino acids long. The variable domain in full, completed from reference TRBV2 and TRBJ2-3, reads EPEVTQTPSHQVTQMGQEVILRCVPISNHLYFYWYRQILGQKVEFLVSFYNNEISEKSEIFDDQFSVERPDGSNFTLKIRSTKLEDSAMYFCASSEASHSSTDTQYFGPGTRLTVL.

The sample holds many counts of this clonotype. The gene calls are TRBV30 and TRBJ1-2; perhaps TRBD1 as D (6 bases). Trimming shortened V by 5 bases and J by 0 bases, and 10 bases separated the two germline ends. The CDR3 is made up of 13 amino acids. The germline gives CDR1 GTSNPN, CDR2 SVGIG (reference sequence). CDR3: CAWSQGTNYGYTF. As DNA, the CDR3 is TGTGCCTGGTCACAGGGAACTAACTATGGCTACACCTTC.

This clonotype was found many times. This chain connects TRBV7-9 to TRBJ2-7; 7 bases agree with TRBD1. Germline CDR1 is SEHNR and CDR2 is FQNEAQ (reference sequence). CDR3 size: 13 residues. Losses at the gene ends were 5 bases for V and 5 bases for J; bases not matched to a gene: 6. CDR3 region: CASSTTGKNEQYF. The DNA of the CDR3 is TGTGCCAGCAGCACGACAGGGAAGAACGAGCAGTACTTC.

J is TRBJ2-2 and V is TRBV6-1, with a weak D call TRBD2 (5 bases). Trimming took off 8 bases at V and 4 bases at J, with 14 bases between the two ends. Germline V gives CDR1 MNHNS, CDR2 SASEGT. The CDR3 is made up of 14 amino acids. The CDR3 protein is CASVGLRGTGELFF. As DNA, the CDR3 is TGTGCCAGCGTAGGTTTACGGGGCACCGGGGAGCTGTTTTTT.

This clonotype came up many times. V usage is TRBV20-1 and J usage is TRBJ1-2, with 8 bases lining up with TRBD1. Germline CDR1 DFQATT, CDR2 SNEGSKA (reference sequence). There are 15 residues in the CDR3. J lost 3 bases, V lost 0 bases, and 6 bases had no gene match. CDR3 loop: CSARDQGALDYGYTF. The CDR3 DNA follows: TGCAGTGCTAGAGACCAGGGGGCGCTTGACTATGGCTACACCTTC.

This clonotype was counted at least ten times. The rearrangement links TRBV28 to TRBJ2-1; 9 bases are a match to TRBD1. The V and J ends lost 4 bases and 7 bases, in that order; junction bases with no gene match: 5. This CDR3 is built from 14 residues. CDR1 MDHEN and CDR2 SYDVKM come from the germline V gene. The chain's CDR3 is CASSSGQGVNEQFF. In DNA form, the CDR3 reads TGTGCCAGCAGTTCGGGACAGGGAGTAAATGAGCAGTTCTTC. Drawing the rest from reference TRBV28 and TRBJ2-1, the complete variable domain is DVKVTQSSRYLVKRTGEKVFLECVQDMDHENMFWYRQDPGLGLRLIYFSYDVKMKEKGDIPEGYSVSREKKERFSLILESASTNQTSMYLCASSSGQGVNEQFFGPGTRLTVL.

About this clonotype: A much larger clone differs from this one at a single base, so this may be a read error. The CDR3 bases are TGCAGTGCTAGAGGGACTAGCGGGCCGGGTAATGAGCAGCTCTTC. Translation gives CSARGTSGPGNEQLF. The chain carries TRBV20-1 and TRBJ2-1, with 11 bases fitting TRBD2. The CDR3 contains 15 residues. CDR1 and CDR2 (germline): DFQATT, SNEGSKA (reference sequence).

The chain carries TRBV5-1 and TRBJ1-1; D possibly corresponds to TRBD1 (6 bases). Germline V gene sequence: CDR1 SGHRS, CDR2 YFSETQ. V was clipped by 4 bases and J by 11 bases, with 18 bases between them. This CDR3 contains 13 residues. CDR3 DNA: TGCGCCAGCAGCCTAACGACAGGCCTTAGGGCTTTCTTT. Protein: CASSLTTGLRAFF. Filled out from reference TRBV5-1 and TRBJ1-1, the complete variable domain reads KAGVTQTPRYLIKTRGQQVTLSCSPISGHRSVSWYQQTPGQGLQFLFEYFSETQRNKGNFPGRFSGRQFSNSRSEMNVSTLELGDSALYLCASSLTTGLRAFFGQGTRLTVV.

This clonotype showed up many times. V and J are TRBV6-1 and TRBJ1-6, with unresolved D. CDR3 length equals 15 residues. V shed 5 bases and J shed 4 bases, with 12 bases lying between them. Germline loops: CDR1 MNHNS, CDR2 SASEGT. CDR3 in amino acids: CASSLDRVYNSPLHF. The CDR3 nucleotides read TGTGCCAGCAGTTTGGACCGCGTTTATAATTCACCCCTCCACTTT.

Many counts were recorded for this clonotype. V gene TRBV20-1 combines with J gene TRBJ2-3; 12 bases map to TRBD2. This CDR3 region has 14 residues. The germline V gene encodes CDR1 DFQATT and CDR2 SNEGSKA (reference sequence). V lost 6 bases to trimming and J lost 4 bases; unmatched junction nucleotides: 5. The CDR3 bases are TGCAGTGCCCCCCTAGCGGGAGGGCCAGATACGCAGTATTTT. Its translation: CSAPLAGGPDTQYF.

This clonotype appeared many times. The CDR3 is CASSSPGLAGRYEQYF. In DNA form, the CDR3 reads TGTGCCAGCAGCTCACCGGGACTAGCGGGTCGGTACGAGCAGTACTTC. The genes are TRBV11-2 and TRBJ2-7, with TRBD2 matching 12 bases. The CDR3 has 16 amino acids. The trim removed 4 bases at V and 4 bases at J, leaving 8 bases unmatched. Per the germline V gene, CDR1 is SGHAT and CDR2 is FQNNGV.

This clonotype appeared many times. The chain has TRBV12-3 or TRBV12-4 and TRBJ1-4; 10 bases map to TRBD1. The V gene end was trimmed by 5 bases and the J gene end by 7 bases; junction bases not matched to a gene: 4. The CDR3 spans 14 residues. The CDR3 DNA follows: TGTGCCAGCAGTCCGAGGACAGGGGGTGAAAAACTGTTTTTT. It translates to CASSPRTGGEKLFF.

This clonotype was seen ten or more times. The V call is TRBV7-9, the J call TRBJ1-1; 10 bases agree with TRBD1. In germline, CDR1 is SEHNR, CDR2 FQNEAQ (reference sequence). CDR3 length equals 15 residues. J was trimmed by 4 bases and V by 1 base; bases with no gene match: 3. The CDR3 reads CASSLVGTGATEAFF. In DNA form, the CDR3 reads TGTGCCAGCAGCTTAGTCGGGACAGGGGCCACTGAAGCTTTCTTT. Combining the CDR3 with reference TRBV7-9 and TRBJ1-1 gives the whole variable domain DTGVSQNPRHKITKRGQNVTFRCDPISEHNRLYWYRQTLGQGPEFLTYFQNEAQLEKSRLLSDRFSAERPKGSFSTLEIQRTEQGDSAMYLCASSLVGTGATEAFFGQGTRLTVV.

This clonotype was seen ten or more times. The rearrangement links TRBV20-1 to TRBJ2-7; 9 positions agree with TRBD1. Unmatched junction bases numbered 2, after V lost 5 bases and J lost 3 bases. Germline CDR1 reads DFQATT; CDR2 reads SNEGSKA (reference sequence). This CDR3 region has 12 residues. The CDR3 coding sequence is TGCAGTGCTGGGGGACAGGGCTACGAGCAGTACTTC. Protein: CSAGGQGYEQYF.

The table lists this clonotype with many counts. The V gene is TRBV27, the J gene TRBJ1-2; D is possibly TRBD1 (6 bases). Germline V lookup: CDR1 MNHEY, CDR2 SMNVEV (reference sequence). Trimming took off 6 bases at V and 4 bases at J, with 12 bases between the two ends. This CDR3 has 13 amino acids. Here the CDR3 DNA reads TGTGCCAGCAGGGGGACAATATCCTATGGCTACACCTTC. It codes for CASRGTISYGYTF.

The sample holds many counts of this clonotype. The chain employs TRBV24-1 and TRBJ1-5; D not certain. This CDR3 region has 14 residues. The germline CDR1 and CDR2 sequences are KGHDR and SFDVKD. V was pared by 4 bases and J by 2 bases, with 8 bases between. The CDR3 nucleotides are TGTGCCACCAGTGAAGGGCCCGGCAATCAGCCCCAGCATTTT. It codes for CATSEGPGNQPQHF.

This clonotype appeared a few times. The chain combines TRBV5-1 with TRBJ2-7, with 9 bases identical to TRBD2. Germline V gene data show CDR1 as SGHRS and CDR2 as YFSETQ. The CDR3 consists of 15 residues. Losses at the gene ends were 0 bases for V and 4 bases for J; bases not matched to a gene: 5. The CDR3, as DNA: TGCGCCAGCAGCTTGGTAGCGGGAGCATCTTACGAGCAGTACTTC. Translated, it gives CASSLVAGASYEQYF.

Ten or more counts support this clonotype. The chain joins TRBV11-2 to TRBJ2-1; 12 nucleotides align to TRBD2. Trimming at V came to 5 bases and at J to 9 bases, leaving 5 bases not matched to a gene. This CDR3 comprises 14 residues. The germline gives CDR1 SGHAT, CDR2 FQNNGV. In DNA form, the CDR3 reads TGTGCCAGCAGCGAACGGACTAGCGGGACTGAGCAGTTCTTC. Translated, it gives CASSERTSGTEQFF.

This clonotype was observed a handful of times. The rearrangement joins TRBV30 to TRBJ1-5; D gene ambiguous. This CDR3 contains 14 residues. V gave up 0 bases and J gave up 3 bases, with 9 bases separating them. The germline V gene encodes CDR1 GTSNPN and CDR2 SVGIG (reference sequence). This CDR3 is CAWSVQLHNQPQHF. The CDR3 DNA sequence: TGTGCCTGGAGTGTACAACTTCACAATCAGCCCCAGCATTTT.

The sample holds many counts of this clonotype. This chain links TRBV7-8 with TRBJ2-6; TRBD1 is a possible D gene (6 bases). Trimming took 1 base from V and 0 from J, leaving 13 bases between them. The CDR3 is 18 amino acids. Germline V lookup: CDR1 SGHVS, CDR2 FQNEAQ. As DNA, the CDR3 is TGTGCCAGCAGCTTAGGACAAGGGGGTCTCTCTGGGGCCAACGTCCTGACTTTC. Protein product: CASSLGQGGLSGANVLTF. Supplemented by reference TRBV7-8 and TRBJ2-6, the full variable domain reads GAGVSQSPRYKVAKRGQDVALRCDPISGHVSLFWYQQALGQGPEFLTYFQNEAQLDKSGLPSDRFFAERPEGSVSTLKIQRTQQEDSAVYLCASSLGQGGLSGANVLTFGAGSRLTVL.